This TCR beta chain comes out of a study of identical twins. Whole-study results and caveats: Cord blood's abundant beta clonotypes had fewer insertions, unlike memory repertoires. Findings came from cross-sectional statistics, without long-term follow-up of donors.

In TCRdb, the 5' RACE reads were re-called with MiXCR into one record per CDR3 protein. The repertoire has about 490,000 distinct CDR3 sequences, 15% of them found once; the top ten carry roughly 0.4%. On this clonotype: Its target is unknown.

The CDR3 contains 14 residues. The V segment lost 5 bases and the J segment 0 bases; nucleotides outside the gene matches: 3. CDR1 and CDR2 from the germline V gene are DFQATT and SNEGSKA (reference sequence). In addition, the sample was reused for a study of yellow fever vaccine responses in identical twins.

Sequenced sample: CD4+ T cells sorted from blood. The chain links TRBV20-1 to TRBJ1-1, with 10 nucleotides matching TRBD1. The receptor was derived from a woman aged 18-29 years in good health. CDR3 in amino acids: CSAPGQGMNTEAFF. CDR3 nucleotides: TGCAGTGCTCCGGGACAGGGGATGAACACTGAAGCTTTCTTT.